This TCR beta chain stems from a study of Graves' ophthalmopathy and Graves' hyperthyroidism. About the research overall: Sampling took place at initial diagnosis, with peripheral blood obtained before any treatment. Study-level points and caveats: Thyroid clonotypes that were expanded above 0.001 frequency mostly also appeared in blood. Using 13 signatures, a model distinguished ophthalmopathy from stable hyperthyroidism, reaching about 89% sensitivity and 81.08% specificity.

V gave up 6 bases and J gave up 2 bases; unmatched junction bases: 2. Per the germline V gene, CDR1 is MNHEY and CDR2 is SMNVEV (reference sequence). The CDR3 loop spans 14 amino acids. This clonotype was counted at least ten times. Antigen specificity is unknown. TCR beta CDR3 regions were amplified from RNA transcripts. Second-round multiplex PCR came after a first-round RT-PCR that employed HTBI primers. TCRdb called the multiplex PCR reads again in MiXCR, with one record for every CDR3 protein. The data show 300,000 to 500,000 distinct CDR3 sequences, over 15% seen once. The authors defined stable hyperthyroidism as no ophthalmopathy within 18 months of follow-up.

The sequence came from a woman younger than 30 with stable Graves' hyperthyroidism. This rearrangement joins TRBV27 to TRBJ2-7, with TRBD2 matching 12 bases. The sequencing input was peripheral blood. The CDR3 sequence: CASSRLAGAYEQYF. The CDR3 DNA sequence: TGTGCCAGCAGCAGACTAGCGGGGGCCTACGAGCAGTACTTC.